This T cell receptor (beta chain) was identified during a study of shared clonotypes between healthy human individuals. The study's findings and limits: On the whole, naive subsets had larger estimated richness than memory subsets had.

This table comes from immunoSEQ multiplex PCR, and its TCRdb copy is limited to in-frame clones, with some not included. The table has about 1 million clones, 75% seen once. As for this clone: Antigen specificity is unknown.

Germline V gives CDR1 MDHEN, CDR2 SYDVKM. This CDR3 contains 15 residues. V trimming: 5 bases; J trimming: 2 bases; junction bases outside the gene matches: 5. Input material: memory CD4+ T cells sorted from blood. Subset: CD45RA-negative fraction. The chain uses TRBV28 and TRBJ1-5, with 8 bases fitting TRBD1. The sequence was collected from a man aged 18 to 35 in good health. This CDR3 is CASSPPGGGNQPQHF. The CDR3 DNA reads TGTGCCAGCAGTCCCCCAGGGGGCGGCAATCAGCCCCAGCATTTT.